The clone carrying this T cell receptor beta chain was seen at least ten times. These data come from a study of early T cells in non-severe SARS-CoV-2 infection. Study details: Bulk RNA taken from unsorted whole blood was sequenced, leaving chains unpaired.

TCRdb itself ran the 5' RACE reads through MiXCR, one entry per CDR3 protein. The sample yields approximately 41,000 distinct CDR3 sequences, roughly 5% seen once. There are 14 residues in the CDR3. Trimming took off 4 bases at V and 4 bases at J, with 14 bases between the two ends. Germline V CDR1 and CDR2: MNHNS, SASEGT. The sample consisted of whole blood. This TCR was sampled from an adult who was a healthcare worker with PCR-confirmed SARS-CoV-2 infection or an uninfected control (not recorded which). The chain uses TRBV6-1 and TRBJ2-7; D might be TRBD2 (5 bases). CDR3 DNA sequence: TGTGCCAGCAGTGTCCGGGATCAGTTGTACGAGCAGTACTTC. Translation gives CASSVRDQLYEQYF.